The clone carrying this TCR beta chain has a count of ten or more. What it binds is not known. The data originate from a study of read filtering for tumor transcriptome and immune sequencing. The wider study: TCR-mapped reads were about 3.5 to 11 million with IR-seq versus about 85 to 1273 with RNA-seq.

The library was built from about 400 ng RNA with molecular barcoded adaptors for alpha/delta and beta/gamma chains. One entry per CDR3 protein results from TCRdb running MiXCR on the reads. This sample has tens of thousands of distinct CDR3 sequences; approximately 22% occur once, and the top ten carry about a sixth. At the time of active disease, bone marrow was collected from every patient. Trimming shortened V by 2 bases and J by 2 bases, and 16 bases separated the two germline ends. The germline V gene has CDR1 SGHVS and CDR2 FQNEAQ. CDR3 length: 17 residues. Regarding the study as a whole: Compared with RNA-seq, IR-seq gave much higher clonotype depth and reliability. In IR-seq, single-read clonotypes were around four fifths of clonotypes but around 3.2% of reads.

The material sequenced was a population of CD138-negative cells sorted from bone marrow. This TCR was recovered from a donor at least 40 years old with multiple myeloma. J is TRBJ2-1 and V is TRBV7-8; possible D gene TRBD2, 5 bases. CDR3 in amino acids: CASSLYFRVGAYNEQFF. CDR3 coding DNA: TGTGCCAGCAGCTTATATTTTAGGGTGGGAGCCTACAATGAGCAGTTCTTC.